The 9 T cell receptor beta chains below were found in one sample sequenced in a study of long-term antiretroviral therapy in people with HIV. Sequencing relied on immunoSEQ assay v3.0, run at survey level. The assay was immunoSEQ multiplex PCR, and TCRdb's table has in-frame clones only and misses some. The repertoire consists of under 30,000 clones, with about 95% occurring once and the leading ten covering around 8%. This material consisted of unsorted PBMCs, taken around 6 years after starting antiretroviral therapy. The receptors originated from a man aged 25 to 40 with HIV.

The chain links TRBV5-4 to TRBJ2-3, with D tentatively TRBD2 (6 bases). Trimming stripped 0 bases from V and 5 bases from J, with 10 bases between. This CDR3 has 14 residues. Germline V CDR1 and CDR2: SGHNT, YYREEE (reference sequence). The CDR3 region is CASSLAGVEDTQYF. As DNA, the CDR3 is TGTGCCAGCAGCTTGGCGGGAGTGGAAGATACGCAGTATTTT. The whole variable domain, filled in from reference TRBV5-4 and TRBJ2-3, reads ETGVTQSPTHLIKTRGQQVTLRCSSQSGHNTVSWYQQALGQGPQFIFQYYREEENGRGNFPPRFSGLQFPNYSSELNVNALELDDSALYLCASSLAGVEDTQYFGPGTRLTVL.

The CDR3 is CASSFAPGWTGGAGNTIYF. In DNA, the CDR3 is TGTGCCAGCAGCTTTGCGCCGGGATGGACAGGGGGCGCCGGAAACACCATATATTTT. This chain joins TRBV11-2 and TRBJ1-3, with TRBD1 matching 11 bases. Germline CDR1 and CDR2: SGHAT and FQNNGV. This CDR3 is 19 amino acids long. V lost 3 bases and J lost 4; bases outside the gene matches: 14.

The gene calls are TRBV30 and TRBJ2-7; D might be TRBD1 or TRBD2, each matching 5 bases. The CDR3 is 11 amino acids. Germline CDR1 GTSNPN, CDR2 SVGIG (reference sequence). Trimming removed 4 bases from V and 3 bases from J, with 7 bases in between. The CDR3 protein is CAWTGSYEQYF. As DNA, the CDR3 is TGTGCCTGGACAGGGAGCTACGAGCAGTACTTC.

The chain uses TRBV11-2 and TRBJ2-3; 10 nucleotides match TRBD2. The germline CDR1 and CDR2 sequences are SGHAT and FQNNGV. The ends lost 4 bases at V and 7 bases at J; junction bases unmatched: 5. The CDR3 extends over 14 amino acids. Written as DNA, the CDR3 is TGTGCCAGCAGCTGGGGACTAGCGAGGTATACGCAGTATTTT. Its translation is CASSWGLARYTQYF.

The rearrangement joins TRBV4-2 to TRBJ2-7, with TRBD2 matching over 15 bases. V shed 4 bases and J 1 base; nucleotides not matched to a gene: 5. The CDR3 has 17 amino acids. In germline, CDR1 is LGHNA, CDR2 YNFKEQ. CDR3 amino acids: CASSLSGLAGGSYEQYF. The CDR3 DNA follows: TGTGCCAGCAGCCTAAGTGGACTAGCGGGGGGGTCCTACGAGCAGTACTTC.

The chain combines TRBV5-1 with TRBJ2-7, with 12 bases aligning to TRBD1. This CDR3 has 16 amino acids. Germline assignment: CDR1 SGHRS and CDR2 YFSETQ. After removal of 4 bases from V and 6 bases from J, the junction contained 11 bases not matched to a gene. CDR3 region: CASSGTGTGGLGEQYF. In nucleotides, the CDR3 is TGCGCCAGCAGCGGCACCGGGACAGGGGGCCTAGGCGAGCAGTACTTC.

The chain links TRBV5-4 to TRBJ2-3, with D uncertain. The CDR3 runs 13 residues. CDR1 is SGHNT and CDR2 is YYREEE in the germline V gene (reference sequence). V lost 4 bases and J lost 6, with 12 bases in between. The DNA for the CDR3 is TGTGCCAGCAGCCCCGCCGGTGTTGATACGCAGTATTTT. As protein: CASSPAGVDTQYF. Variable domain in full (rest from reference TRBV5-4 and TRBJ2-3): ETGVTQSPTHLIKTRGQQVTLRCSSQSGHNTVSWYQQALGQGPQFIFQYYREEENGRGNFPPRFSGLQFPNYSSELNVNALELDDSALYLCASSPAGVDTQYFGPGTRLTVL.

The rearrangement joins TRBV7-3 to TRBJ1-1, with D possibly matching TRBD1 (5 bases). Germline V gene lookup returns CDR1 SGHTA and CDR2 FQGTGA. Trimming stripped 1 base from V and 4 bases from J, with 13 bases between. This CDR3 spans 15 amino acids. The CDR3 region is CASSLIGGEATEAFF. CDR3 nucleotides: TGTGCCAGCAGCTTAATTGGAGGGGAGGCCACTGAAGCTTTCTTT.

The rearrangement links TRBV19 to TRBJ2-7; D is perhaps TRBD1 (5 bases). Germline V gene sequence: CDR1 LNHDA, CDR2 SQIVND (reference sequence). The germline V and J ends were trimmed by 3 bases and 5 bases, with 14 bases remaining between them. This CDR3 region has 14 residues. CDR3 amino acids: CASSIRQFPNEQYF. The CDR3, as DNA: TGTGCCAGTAGTATCCGACAGTTTCCAAACGAGCAGTACTTC.